Below, 27 T cell receptor beta chains from the same sample are listed, as sequenced in a study of T cell responses to AZD1222 COVID-19 vaccine. Libraries were prepared by immunoSEQ multiplex PCR; TCRdb keeps only in-frame clonotypes and omits some of them. This sample has about 92,000 clones; 80% to 90% occur once, and the top ten carry roughly 10%. Sequencing was performed on peripheral blood, taken on day 0 of AZD1222 vaccination. The receptors stem from an adult in good health.

This clone appeared a single time. This chain connects TRBV19 to TRBJ1-2; D gene ambiguous. The V end was cut by 6 bases, the J end by 4 bases, with 9 bases between. In germline, CDR1 is LNHDA, CDR2 SQIVND (reference sequence). The CDR3 spans 12 residues. CDR3 loop: CASSLSGYGYTF. The CDR3 DNA is TGTGCCAGTAGCCTATCCGGCTATGGCTACACCTTC.

V and J are TRBV7-6 and TRBJ1-3, with 9 bases fitting TRBD1. This CDR3 spans 16 amino acids. Germline CDR1 reads SGHVS; CDR2 reads FNYEAQ. The V segment lost 5 bases and the J segment 7 bases; nucleotides outside the gene matches: 12. The CDR3 spells CASSLQTGGLRNTIYF. DNA for the CDR3: TGTGCCAGCAGCCTCCAGACAGGGGGATTAAGGAACACCATATATTTT.

The chain links TRBV12-3 or TRBV12-4 to TRBJ1-2; possibly TRBD1 for D (5 bases). There are 13 residues in the CDR3. The germline V and J ends were trimmed by 1 base and 8 bases, with 11 bases remaining between them. In nucleotides, the CDR3 is TGTGCCAGCAGTTTAGGGAGGGGAGGCGGCTACACCTTC. This gives the protein CASSLGRGGGYTF.

CDR3 bases: TGTGCCAGCAGCACAATGCCGGGACGAAATAATTCACCCCTCCACTTT. This encodes CASSTMPGRNNSPLHF. The chain employs TRBV11-2 and TRBJ1-6; a possible D gene is TRBD1 (5 bases). The CDR3 has 16 residues. V was pared by 5 bases and J by 5 bases, with 16 bases between. CDR1 and CDR2 from the germline V gene are SGHAT and FQNNGV.

A note on this clone: The same CDR3 can be traced to other DNA sequences in this sample. J is TRBJ1-5 and V is TRBV6-5, with 7 bases identical to TRBD1. This CDR3 comprises 14 residues. With V trimmed by 0 bases and J by 5 bases, 1 base remained unmatched. CDR1 and CDR2 (germline): MNHEY, SVGAGI. CDR3 amino acids: CASSYSGGHQPQHF. The DNA for the CDR3 is TGTGCCAGCAGTTACTCAGGGGGCCATCAGCCCCAGCATTTT.

V usage is TRBV10-3 and J usage is TRBJ2-1, with D unclear. Trimming shortened V by 4 bases and J by 8 bases, and 21 bases separated the two germline ends. The CDR3 sequence is 16 residues long. Germline lookup yields CDR1 ENHRY and CDR2 SYGVKD. The CDR3 sequence is CAISASDDTTVDEQFF. Here the CDR3 DNA reads TGTGCCATCAGTGCCTCGGATGACACTACAGTGGATGAGCAGTTCTTC.

The rearrangement joins TRBV7-2 to TRBJ2-3, with 9 bases identical to TRBD2. Unmatched junction bases numbered 5, after V lost 1 base and J lost 3 bases. The CDR3 contains 16 residues. The germline CDR1 and CDR2 sequences are SGHTA and FQGNSA. The CDR3 loop reads CASSLVAGGRTDTQYF. Here the CDR3 DNA reads TGTGCCAGCAGCTTAGTTGCGGGAGGGCGTACAGATACGCAGTATTTT.

As for this clone: The same CDR3 is also encoded by other DNA sequences in this sample. This chain links TRBV5-1 with TRBJ2-7; 11 bases are shared with TRBD2. CDR1 is SGHRS and CDR2 is YFSETQ in the germline V gene. Trimming removed 0 bases from V and 0 bases from J; junction bases left unmatched: 8. The CDR3 covers 18 residues. Here the CDR3 DNA reads TGCGCCAGCAGCTTGGTTCCTAGCGGGGGGCCAAGCTCCTACGAGCAGTACTTC. Protein product: CASSLVPSGGPSSYEQYF.

The V and J genes are TRBV19 and TRBJ2-5; D call uncertain. In germline, CDR1 is LNHDA, CDR2 SQIVND (reference sequence). The CDR3 is 14 residues long. V was cut by 6 bases and J by 0 bases, with 11 bases left in between. The CDR3, as DNA: TGTGCCAGTAGCCCGCGTTACAACCAAGAGACCCAGTACTTC. It yields the protein CASSPRYNQETQYF.

The chain is built from TRBV18 and TRBJ1-1; TRBD1 might be the D (6 bases). V lost 3 bases to trimming and J lost 3 bases, with 11 bases between them. This CDR3 is built from 14 residues. Germline V gene data show CDR1 as KGHSH and CDR2 as LQKENI. CDR3 residues: CASSPQGRDTEAFF. In DNA form, the CDR3 reads TGTGCCAGCTCACCTCAGGGGAGGGACACTGAAGCTTTCTTT.

This clone has a single count. The chain links TRBV19 to TRBJ1-2; no firm D call. Trimming removed 4 bases at V and 2 bases at J, with 8 bases between. Germline V gives CDR1 LNHDA, CDR2 SQIVND (reference sequence). The CDR3 is 13 amino acids. CDR3 region: CASSNTLNYGYTF. CDR3 DNA: TGTGCCAGTAGTAATACCCTCAACTATGGCTACACCTTC.

This clone was found once. J is TRBJ1-6 and V is TRBV2; 7 bases match TRBD1. Trimming took 8 bases from V and 3 from J; bases not matched to a gene: 10. CDR1 and CDR2 (germline): SNHLY, FYNNEI. The CDR3 extends over 16 amino acids. The chain's CDR3 is CASGRQGLLYNSPLHF. The CDR3 DNA reads as TGTGCCAGCGGTAGACAGGGCCTCCTCTATAATTCACCCCTCCACTTT.

V gene TRBV5-1 combines with J gene TRBJ1-1, with a weak D call TRBD1 (5 bases). The CDR3 consists of 14 residues. V lost 2 bases, J lost 5 bases, and 13 bases lay in between. Germline CDR1 is SGHRS and CDR2 is YFSETQ. In DNA, the CDR3 is TGCGCCAGCAGCTTTGGGGGGGAGAGAACTGAAGCTTTCTTT. This translates into CASSFGGERTEAFF.

The genes are TRBV21-1 and TRBJ2-3. TRBV21-1 is deemed a pseudogene. The CDR3 consists of 16 residues. The CDR3 is CASSPPARISTDTQYF. As DNA, the CDR3 is TGTGCCAGCAGCCCGCCTGCACGGATTAGCACAGATACGCAGTATTTT.

J is TRBJ1-5 and V is TRBV27, with a tentative D call TRBD1 (5 bases). Germline CDR1 and CDR2: MNHEY and SMNVEV (reference sequence). Trimming removed 3 bases at V and 1 base at J, with 10 bases between. The CDR3 has 15 amino acids. The CDR3 sequence: CASSLQGQSNQPQHF. Written as DNA, the CDR3 is TGTGCCAGCAGTTTGCAGGGTCAAAGCAATCAGCCCCAGCATTTT.

CDR3 sequence: CASSLWTPSPYEQYF. The CDR3 nucleotides are TGTGCCAGCAGCCTATGGACCCCATCCCCCTACGAGCAGTACTTC. The V call is TRBV11-2, the J call TRBJ2-7; D ambiguous. The V and J ends lost 5 bases and 2 bases respectively, with 16 bases between them. This CDR3 has 15 amino acids. Germline V gene lookup returns CDR1 SGHAT and CDR2 FQNNGV.

This chain links TRBV7-2 with TRBJ1-5; D ambiguous. This CDR3 contains 13 residues. Germline V gives CDR1 SGHTA, CDR2 FQGNSA. V lost 3 bases and J lost 1, with 4 bases in between. This chain's CDR3 is CASSFDSNQPQHF. CDR3 nucleotides: TGTGCCAGCAGCTTCGACAGCAATCAGCCCCAGCATTTT. Variable domain in full (rest from reference TRBV7-2 and TRBJ1-5): GAGVSQSPSNKVTEKGKDVELRCDPISGHTALYWYRQSLGQGLEFLIYFQGNSAPDKSGLPSDRFSAERTGGSVSTLTIQRTQQEDSAVYLCASSFDSNQPQHFGDGTRLSIL.

The chain combines TRBV29-1 with TRBJ1-1; D is possibly TRBD1 (6 bases). CDR3 length: 14 amino acids. CDR1 is SQVTM and CDR2 is ANQGSEA in the germline V gene. V shed 5 bases and J shed 1 base, with 14 bases lying between them. CDR3 region: CSVLHLRGNTEAFF. CDR3 in DNA: TGCAGCGTTCTACACCTCAGGGGGAACACTGAAGCTTTCTTT.

The J gene is TRBJ1-6, the V gene TRBV7-2; unclear D gene. CDR1 is SGHTA, CDR2 FQGNSA, per germline. Trimming shortened V by 1 base and J by 7 bases, and 11 bases separated the two germline ends. The CDR3 has 15 residues. The CDR3 reads CASSLDGSRNSPLHF. For the CDR3, the DNA is TGTGCCAGCAGCTTAGATGGGAGCAGGAATTCACCCCTCCACTTT.

This rearrangement joins TRBV30 to TRBJ1-1; 8 positions agree with TRBD1. Unmatched junction bases numbered 2, after V lost 3 bases and J lost 8 bases. Germline values: CDR1 GTSNPN, CDR2 SVGIG (reference sequence). The CDR3 is made up of 11 amino acids. This CDR3 reads CAWSGDREAFF. As DNA, the CDR3 is TGTGCCTGGAGCGGGGACAGGGAAGCTTTCTTT. Full variable domain (rest looked up from reference TRBV30 and TRBJ1-1): SQTIHQWPATLVQPVGSPLSLECTVEGTSNPNLYWYRQAAGRGLQLLFYSVGIGQISSEVPQNLSASRPQDRQFILSSKKLLLSDSGFYLCAWSGDREAFFGQGTRLTVV.

The rearrangement links TRBV11-2 to TRBJ2-3, with TRBD1 matching over 8 bases. The V segment lost 5 bases and the J segment 2 bases; nucleotides outside the gene matches: 12. CDR3 length: 17 amino acids. The germline gives CDR1 SGHAT, CDR2 FQNNGV. CDR3 nucleotide sequence: TGTGCCAGCAGCCTACGATCCGGGACAGGAACCACAGATACGCAGTATTTT. Its protein product is CASSLRSGTGTTDTQYF. The variable domain in full, with the rest retrieved from reference TRBV11-2 and TRBJ2-3, is EAGVAQSPRYKIIEKRQSVAFWCNPISGHATLYWYQQILGQGPKLLIQFQNNGVVDDSQLPKDRFSAERLKGVDSTLKIQPAKLEDSAVYLCASSLRSGTGTTDTQYFGPGTRLTVL.

J is TRBJ2-7 and V is TRBV10-3, with 9 bases lining up with TRBD1. The length of the CDR3 is 15 residues. V gave up 0 bases and J gave up 4 bases; unmatched junction bases: 4. The V gene's germline CDR1 is ENHRY and CDR2 SYGVKD. CDR3 region: CAISESGTGRYEQYF. In DNA form, the CDR3 reads TGTGCCATCAGTGAGTCGGGGACAGGGAGGTACGAGCAGTACTTC.

This CDR3 reads CASSFPGAVSNQPQHF. CDR3 nucleotides: TGTGCCAGCAGTTTCCCAGGGGCGGTTAGCAATCAGCCCCAGCATTTT. V usage is TRBV28 and J usage is TRBJ1-5; maybe TRBD1 (6 bases). V was shortened by 3 bases and J by 0 bases, with 12 bases between the two germline ends. CDR1 MDHEN and CDR2 SYDVKM come from the germline V gene. The CDR3 sequence is 16 residues long. The complete variable domain, with remaining parts taken from reference TRBV28 and TRBJ1-5, reads DVKVTQSSRYLVKRTGEKVFLECVQDMDHENMFWYRQDPGLGLRLIYFSYDVKMKEKGDIPEGYSVSREKKERFSLILESASTNQTSMYLCASSFPGAVSNQPQHFGDGTRLSIL.

The rearrangement links TRBV7-3 to TRBJ2-3, with TRBD2 identical over 16 bases. CDR3 length: 17 amino acids. Germline V CDR1 and CDR2: SGHTA, FQGTGA. V was clipped by 4 bases and J by 8 bases; unmatched bases: 9. The CDR3 loop is CASSSPPGTSGRATQYF. For the CDR3, the DNA is TGTGCCAGCAGCTCGCCCCCCGGGACTAGCGGGAGGGCTACGCAGTATTTT.

The chain is built from TRBV24-1 and TRBJ2-3, with TRBD1 as a possible D gene (6 bases). Germline loops: CDR1 KGHDR, CDR2 SFDVKD. The V and J ends lost 3 bases and 9 bases respectively, with 12 bases between them. CDR3 length: 13 amino acids. The CDR3 reads CATSDPGDLTQYF. CDR3 coding DNA: TGTGCCACCAGTGATCCAGGGGATTTAACGCAGTATTTT.

The chain carries TRBV6-4 and TRBJ2-3, with 9 bases lining up with TRBD2. Trimming at V came to 6 bases and at J to 5 bases, leaving 12 bases not matched to a gene. CDR1 MRHNA and CDR2 SNTAGT come from the germline V gene. The CDR3 is 16 residues long. The DNA of the CDR3 is TGTGCCAGCAGGAAGGCCCTGCGGGGGGGCGAAGATACGCAGTATTTT. It translates to CASRKALRGGEDTQYF.

The chain combines TRBV27 with TRBJ1-2, with unresolved D. CDR3 size: 15 residues. Trimming took off 8 bases at V and 4 bases at J, with 20 bases between the two ends. The germline CDR1 and CDR2 sequences are MNHEY and SMNVEV (reference sequence). The CDR3 sequence is CASDYSAHYPYGYTF. The CDR3 coding sequence is TGTGCCAGCGACTATTCAGCACATTACCCCTATGGCTACACCTTC.